Following are 24 T cell receptor beta chains from one sample sequenced in a study of control samples from healthy donors and cancer patients. Measured with immunoSEQ multiplex PCR; TCRdb has only the in-frame clones, and not every one. The data show 160,000 or so clones, with roughly 93% seen just once and about 2.4% held by the top ten. Sequencing was carried out using blood. The source of these receptors is a man aged 45-65 years in good health.

The rearrangement uses TRBV18 and TRBJ2-7, with TRBD1 identical over 8 bases. Germline-derived CDR1 and CDR2 are KGHSH and LQKENI. The ends lost 3 bases at V and 4 bases at J; junction bases unmatched: 8. The CDR3 runs 15 residues. The CDR3 region has the DNA TGTGCCAGCTCACCCACAGGGGGGCGACTATACGAGCAGTACTTC. It is translated as CASSPTGGRLYEQYF.

This sequence joins TRBV5-1 and TRBJ2-3; a possible D gene is TRBD1 (6 bases). The germline CDR1 and CDR2 sequences are SGHRS and YFSETQ. This CDR3 contains 13 residues. V shed 0 bases and J shed 6 bases, with 8 bases lying between them. The CDR3 here is CASSLAGADTQYF. CDR3 DNA sequence: TGCGCCAGCAGCTTGGCAGGGGCTGATACGCAGTATTTT.

The chain combines TRBV14 with TRBJ1-6, with no clear D. V gave up 8 bases and J gave up 8 bases, with 13 bases separating them. Looked up from germline, CDR1 is SGHDN and CDR2 is FVKESK. The CDR3 extends over 13 amino acids. The CDR3 coding sequence is TGTGCCAGCGCTTGGACGCAAGATTCACCCCTCCACTTT. Protein: CASAWTQDSPLHF.

The CDR3 sequence is CASSFRSWGFQPQHF. The CDR3, as DNA: TGTGCCAGCAGCTTTCGCTCATGGGGCTTTCAGCCCCAGCATTTT. This sequence joins TRBV5-5 and TRBJ1-5, with TRBD1 as a possible D gene (5 bases). Germline assignment: CDR1 SGHKS and CDR2 YYEKEE (reference sequence). V lost 2 bases and J lost 6, with 15 bases in between. The CDR3 extends over 15 amino acids.

V and J are TRBV9 and TRBJ2-1; D is possibly TRBD2 (5 bases). CDR3 length: 15 amino acids. Between the trimmed V and J ends, which lost 0 bases and 2 bases, there was a span of 9 bases. The V gene's germline CDR1 is SGDLS and CDR2 YYNGEE. CDR3 sequence (DNA): TGTGCCAGCAGCGTAGGGGCGGGTCCCTACAATGAGCAGTTCTTC. This gives the protein CASSVGAGPYNEQFF. The full variable domain, with the rest looked up from reference TRBV9 and TRBJ2-1, is DSGVTQTPKHLITATGQRVTLRCSPRSGDLSVYWYQQSLDQGLQFLIQYYNGEERAKGNILERFSAQQFPDLHSELNLSSLELGDSALYFCASSVGAGPYNEQFFGPGTRLTVL.

The chain uses TRBV28 and TRBJ1-6; D gene ambiguous. Trimming took 5 bases from V and 9 from J, leaving 17 bases between them. The CDR3 sequence is 15 residues long. Per the germline V gene, CDR1 is MDHEN and CDR2 is SYDVKM. As DNA, the CDR3 is TGTGCCAGCAGTCAAGCGCACGGAGTATTTTCACCCCTCCACTTT. Protein product: CASSQAHGVFSPLHF.

This sequence joins TRBV25-1 and TRBJ1-6; perhaps TRBD1 as D (5 bases). Germline lookup yields CDR1 MGHDK and CDR2 SYGVNS. V was pared by 7 bases and J by 7 bases, with 11 bases between. This CDR3 is 13 amino acids long. In nucleotides, the CDR3 is TGTGCCAGCAACCGGGACTGGAATTCACCCCTCCACTTT. It specifies CASNRDWNSPLHF.

This chain links TRBV10-3 with TRBJ1-3, with a tentative D call TRBD1 (6 bases). V was pared by 4 bases and J by 1 base, with 11 bases between. CDR1 is ENHRY, CDR2 SYGVKD, per germline. This CDR3 comprises 15 residues. As DNA, the CDR3 is TGTGCCATCAGTGGGCAACAGGGATCTGGAAACACCATATATTTT. This gives the protein CAISGQQGSGNTIYF.

The CDR3 sequence: CASSSQGRDNQPQHF. In nucleotides, the CDR3 is TGTGCCAGCAGTTCCCAGGGGAGGGACAATCAGCCCCAGCATTTT. The V gene is TRBV2, the J gene TRBJ1-5, with a tentative D call TRBD1 (6 bases). This CDR3 comprises 15 residues. The V end lost 5 bases, the J end lost 3 bases, and 14 bases lay between the germline ends. From germline, CDR1 is SNHLY and CDR2 FYNNEI. The variable domain in full, completed from reference TRBV2 and TRBJ1-5, reads EPEVTQTPSHQVTQMGQEVILRCVPISNHLYFYWYRQILGQKVEFLVSFYNNEISEKSEIFDDQFSVERPDGSNFTLKIRSTKLEDSAMYFCASSSQGRDNQPQHFGDGTRLSIL.

The chain is built from TRBV5-4 and TRBJ1-6, with TRBD1 matching over 7 bases. From germline, CDR1 is SGHNT and CDR2 YYREEE (reference sequence). There are 15 residues in the CDR3. V lost 5 bases to trimming and J lost 10 bases; unmatched junction nucleotides: 12. The CDR3: CASSNRGLPGSPLHF. In DNA form, the CDR3 reads TGTGCCAGCAGTAACAGGGGCCTCCCGGGATCACCCCTCCACTTT.

This chain connects TRBV19 to TRBJ1-5; D unresolved. This CDR3 contains 14 residues. With 7 bases removed from V and 0 bases from J, the gap between germline ends came to 10 bases. Per germline, CDR1 LNHDA and CDR2 SQIVND (reference sequence). This CDR3 reads CASTLENSNQPQHF. The CDR3 DNA follows: TGTGCCAGTACCTTGGAAAATAGCAATCAGCCCCAGCATTTT.

The chain has TRBV19 and TRBJ1-2; tentative D call: TRBD1 (5 bases). The V end was cut by 2 bases, the J end by 4 bases, with 11 bases between. Germline V gives CDR1 LNHDA, CDR2 SQIVND (reference sequence). This CDR3 has 14 residues. The CDR3 spells CASSIPLDIYGYTF. DNA of the CDR3: TGTGCCAGTAGTATACCCTTGGACATCTATGGCTACACCTTC.

The chain has TRBV19 and TRBJ1-1; D might be TRBD1 (5 bases). This CDR3 spans 17 amino acids. Germline values: CDR1 LNHDA, CDR2 SQIVND (reference sequence). Between the trimmed V and J ends, which lost 1 base and 1 base, there was a span of 16 bases. The CDR3 DNA is TGTGCCAGTAGTATAGGGGGCCGTCGGGGGGGGAACACTGAAGCTTTCTTT. Protein: CASSIGGRRGGNTEAFF.

The chain combines TRBV14 with TRBJ2-7; D is possibly TRBD1 or TRBD2 (5 bases each). Per the germline V gene, CDR1 is SGHDN and CDR2 is FVKESK. The CDR3 is made up of 13 amino acids. V lost 4 bases and J lost 1, with 8 bases in between. The CDR3 sequence: CASSRGRSYEQYF. CDR3 bases: TGTGCCAGCAGCCGGGGACGGTCCTACGAGCAGTACTTC. Combining the CDR3 with reference TRBV14 and TRBJ2-7 gives the whole variable domain EAGVTQFPSHSVIEKGQTVTLRCDPISGHDNLYWYRRVMGKEIKFLLHFVKESKQDESGMPNNRFLAERTGGTYSTLKVQPAELEDSGVYFCASSRGRSYEQYFGPGTRLTVT.

This rearrangement joins TRBV23-1 to TRBJ1-1; D gene ambiguous. TRBV23-1 has ORF status, its function being uncertain. V lost 3 bases, J lost 1 base, and 6 bases lay in between. This CDR3 spans 13 amino acids. CDR3 region: CASSQVKNTEAFF. The DNA of the CDR3 is TGCGCCAGCAGTCAGGTCAAGAACACTGAAGCTTTCTTT.

The rearrangement joins TRBV29-1 to TRBJ1-5; D perhaps matches TRBD1 (5 bases). With 6 bases removed from V and 2 bases from J, the gap between germline ends came to 14 bases. The germline CDR1 and CDR2 sequences are SQVTM and ANQGSEA. The CDR3 is made up of 14 amino acids. CDR3 loop: CSVSQGAGNQPQHF. The CDR3 DNA sequence: TGCAGCGTCTCTCAGGGAGCGGGCAATCAGCCCCAGCATTTT.

The rearrangement uses TRBV5-5 and TRBJ2-5; D remains ambiguous. Germline loops: CDR1 SGHKS, CDR2 YYEKEE (reference sequence). The V gene lost 3 bases and the J gene lost 0 bases, with 3 bases spanning the gap. The CDR3 consists of 12 residues. CDR3 nucleotide sequence: TGTGCCAGCAGCTCGTACCAAGAGACCCAGTACTTC. This codes for CASSSYQETQYF.

The rearrangement links TRBV7-9 to TRBJ2-7; 9 bases map to TRBD1. The CDR3 is made up of 13 amino acids. J gave up 7 bases and V 5 bases, and 6 bases lay outside the gene matches. Germline values: CDR1 SEHNR, CDR2 FQNEAQ (reference sequence). CDR3 residues: CASSVGTGREQYF. The CDR3 DNA sequence: TGTGCCAGCAGCGTAGGGACAGGGAGGGAGCAGTACTTC. The full variable domain, completed using reference TRBV7-9 and TRBJ2-7, is DTGVSQNPRHKITKRGQNVTFRCDPISEHNRLYWYRQTLGQGPEFLTYFQNEAQLEKSRLLSDRFSAERPKGSFSTLEIQRTEQGDSAMYLCASSVGTGREQYFGPGTRLTVT.

The V gene is TRBV5-4, the J gene TRBJ2-7; TRBD1 matches 12 bases. This CDR3 has 14 residues. Germline V gives CDR1 SGHNT, CDR2 YYREEE (reference sequence). After removal of 3 bases from V and 2 bases from J, the junction contained 0 bases not matched to a gene. CDR3 sequence reads: CASSWDRGPYEQYF. The CDR3 bases are TGTGCCAGCAGCTGGGACAGGGGGCCCTACGAGCAGTACTTC.

The rearrangement links TRBV5-1 to TRBJ2-7; 8 bases line up with TRBD1. Trimming at V came to 5 bases and at J to 1 base, leaving 5 bases not matched to a gene. The germline gives CDR1 SGHRS, CDR2 YFSETQ. The CDR3 extends over 14 amino acids. CDR3 in DNA: TGCGCCAGCAGGGACAGGGAAATATCCTACGAGCAGTACTTC. Residues: CASRDREISYEQYF.

This clone has a single count. This chain's CDR3 is CASSQSRDSVYEQYF. Written as DNA, the CDR3 is TGCGCCAGCAGTCAATCCCGGGACAGTGTATACGAGCAGTACTTC. This sequence joins TRBV23-1 and TRBJ2-7, with 7 bases fitting TRBD1. TRBV23-1 is annotated as an ORF whose role is uncertain. The V gene end was trimmed by 0 bases and the J gene end by 4 bases; junction bases not matched to a gene: 6. CDR3 length equals 15 residues.

J is TRBJ2-7 and V is TRBV3-1 (or the pseudogene TRBV3-2), with D unclear. With 6 bases removed from V and 0 bases from J, the gap between germline ends came to 18 bases. The CDR3 runs 16 residues. Germline loops: CDR1 LGHDT, CDR2 YNNKEL (reference sequence). The CDR3 DNA reads TGTGCCAGCAGTTCCACCGGACGGCTATTCTCCTACGAGCAGTACTTC. Encoded protein: CASSSTGRLFSYEQYF.

The sample holds one count of this clone. The rearrangement links TRBV4-1 to TRBJ1-4; D remains unclear. Trimming stripped 0 bases from V and 7 bases from J, with 9 bases between. The CDR3 runs to 14 residues. CDR1 and CDR2 (germline): MGHRA, YSYEKL. In nucleotides, the CDR3 is TGCGCCAGCAGCCAAGACAGCTACTCTGAAAAACTGTTTTTT. This translates into CASSQDSYSEKLFF.

The chain recombines TRBV6-6 with TRBJ2-2; 9 bases agree with TRBD2. Losses at the gene ends were 4 bases for V and 5 bases for J; bases not matched to a gene: 2. There are 14 residues in the CDR3. Germline loops: CDR1 MNHNY, CDR2 SVGAGI (reference sequence). In DNA, the CDR3 is TGTGCCAGCAGTTTAGCGGGAGTGACCGGGGAGCTGTTTTTT. It translates to CASSLAGVTGELFF.